This T cell receptor (beta chain) came from a study of blood T cell repertoires in COVID-19. Overall study context: From T cells, B-cell-depleted T cells, or PBMCs came the material, which was cDNA or gDNA.

In the original processing: Nucleated cell number was recorded as an estimate derived from reference gene primer amplification. Sequencing used immunoSEQ multiplex PCR; TCRdb keeps in-frame clones, though not all of them. From that table come the V and J calls and clone size; the DNA was used to work out D and trimming. The data contain about 150,000 clones, roughly 90% of them singletons. Input material: peripheral blood. The source is a man between 45 and 60 years old with acute or convalescent COVID-19.

In DNA, the CDR3 is TGTGCCAGCAGTTACTCAGGGACTAGCGCTGGGAGCGAGCAGTACTTC. It yields the protein CASSYSGTSAGSEQYF. The chain carries TRBV6-5 and TRBJ2-7; the match to TRBD2 covers 10 bases. This CDR3 is 16 amino acids long. CDR1 MNHEY and CDR2 SVGAGI come from the germline V gene. The trim removed 0 bases at V and 6 bases at J, leaving 8 bases unmatched.